A selection of T cell receptor beta chains follows, all from one sample in a study of a mutant IDH1 vaccine in newly diagnosed glioma. Using immunoSEQ multiplex PCR, the repertoire was profiled, and TCRdb retains in-frame clones only, with some absent. The top ten hold approximately 2.8% of the sample, which has 45,000 to 65,000 clones, less than 85% seen once. These receptors are not linked to any known antigen. The source was PBMCs, collected from a glioma patient whose treatment included an IDH1 peptide vaccine. The receptors stem from a woman aged 18-29 years with glioma. Some clones in this sample may be carry-over from other donors' samples. Both conserved end residues are part of each CDR3. A D gene is named only where the DNA matches it firmly. Rows may omit the clone size; those that give it use once, few, many or a size class.

14,TRBJ2-3,-,-,TRBV7-9,TGTGCCAGCAGCGTAGCCGGGAGCACAGATACGCAGTATTTT,CASSVAGSTDTQYF
15,TRBJ1-1,-,-,TRBV5-4,TGTGCCAGCAGCTTGCCGGGACCCCTGTCAACTGAAGCTTTCTTT,CASSLPGPLSTEAFF
18,TRBJ2-7,-,-,TRBV27,TGTGCCAGCAGTTTATCGGGCAGGGATGCCGTATCCGCCTACGAGCAGTACTTC,CASSLSGRDAVSAYEQYF
16,TRBJ1-3,TRBD1,-,TRBV7-9,TGTGCCAGCAGCCAGCCGGGACAGGGCTCTGGAAACACCATATATTTT,CASSQPGQGSGNTIYF
12,TRBJ2-7,-,-,TRBV30,TGTGCCTGGAGTCGTTCTTCCTACGAGCAGTACTTC,CAWSRSSYEQYF
14,TRBJ1-5,-,few,TRBV15,TGTGCCACCAGCAGAAGGGGCGTTAGTCAGCCCCAGCATTTT,CATSRRGVSQPQHF
18,TRBJ1-2,-,-,TRBV7-2,TGTGCCAGCAGCTTAGCCACATCTCCATCCCAAGCTAACTATGGCTACACCTTC,CASSLATSPSQANYGYTF
16,TRBJ1-2,-,-,TRBV28,TGTGCCAGCAGTTTAGTTAGGGGGATAACAATGGGAGGCTACACCTTC,CASSLVRGITMGGYTF
13,TRBJ1-5,TRBD1,-,TRBV6-5,TGTGCCACCCGGGACAGCCTGGGGCAGCCCCAGCATTTT,CATRDSLGQPQHF
11,TRBJ1-4,-,-,TRBV28,TGTGCCAGCATGAGGCGTGAAAAACTGTTTTTT,CASMRREKLFF
14,TRBJ2-7,-,-,TRBV6-1,TGTGCCAGCAGGGTTACAGGGAAAGGGTACGAGCAGTACTTC,CASRVTGKGYEQYF